This T cell receptor (beta chain) was captured by sequencing in a study of T-cell reconstitution after alpha-beta-depleted transplantation in children. Germline-derived CDR1 and CDR2 are MNHEY and SMNVEV (reference sequence). CDR3 size: 18 residues. The V end lost 6 bases, the J end lost 2 bases, and 26 bases lay between the germline ends. A library of TCRbeta sequences, prepared with unique molecular identifiers, was generated. Each CDR3 protein is one row after TCRdb ran MiXCR on the PCR reads. The sample yields about 420,000 distinct CDR3 sequences, about 17% seen once. Here the sequenced sample was PBMCs, mostly from graft donor cells, taken 360 days after TCRalphabeta/CD19-depleted stem cell transplant. The receptor was derived from a boy under three years old who had a stem cell transplant for Wiskott-Aldrich syndrome, so the T cells may come from the graft donor. This chain uses TRBV27 with TRBJ2-7; perhaps D is TRBD1 or TRBD2 (5 bases each). CDR3 DNA: TGTGCCAGCAGCTCCATGGGTCCCGGGACCCAACCCCCCTACGAGCAGTACTTC. It specifies CASSSMGPGTQPPYEQYF.